This TCR beta chain was obtained from a study of T cell responses to AZD1222 COVID-19 vaccine. Study findings and constraints: Seropositive status at baseline applied to only five to seven AZD1222 recipients. Donors were mostly white British, more females; clonal diversity possibly underestimated. None of the repertoires were sampled until the peak T cell response had passed. Spike-specific TCR depth and breadth grew after two AZD1222 doses.

This CDR3 region has 14 residues. Trimming pared 3 bases from V and 1 base from J, leaving 9 bases between. The germline gives CDR1 LNHDA, CDR2 SQIVND (reference sequence). With respect to this clone: Its antigen is not identified.

Clones were sequenced by immunoSEQ multiplex PCR, and TCRdb holds only the in-frame ones, with some missing. The sample has 180,000 or so clones, about 95% seen once. This chain connects TRBV19 to TRBJ1-1; D not certain. This material consisted of peripheral blood, taken on day 0 of AZD1222 vaccination. The clonotype was recovered from an adult in good health. The CDR3 DNA follows: TGTGCCAGTAGTATTAGGTCCCGGAACACTGAAGCTTTCTTT. Amino acids: CASSIRSRNTEAFF. Full variable domain (missing parts from reference TRBV19 and TRBJ1-1): DGGITQSPKYLFRKEGQNVTLSCEQNLNHDAMYWYRQDPGQGLRLIYYSQIVNDFQKGDIAEGYSVSREKKESFPLTVTSAQKNPTAFYLCASSIRSRNTEAFFGQGTRLTVV.